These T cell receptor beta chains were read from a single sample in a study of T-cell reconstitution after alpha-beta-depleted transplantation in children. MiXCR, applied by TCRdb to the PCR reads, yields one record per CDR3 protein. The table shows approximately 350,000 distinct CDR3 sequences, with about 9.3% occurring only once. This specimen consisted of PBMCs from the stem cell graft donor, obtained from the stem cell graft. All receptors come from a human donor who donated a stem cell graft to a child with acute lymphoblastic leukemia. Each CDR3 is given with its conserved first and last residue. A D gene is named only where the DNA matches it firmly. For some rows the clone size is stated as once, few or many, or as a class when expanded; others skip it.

TGCAGTGCACACGGACAGCTATACTCTAAAGGGACCCAGTACTTC,CSAHGQLYSKGTQYF,TRBJ2-5,-,TRBV20-1,-
TGTGCCAGCAGAGGAATGGGGGCCGCGAATCAGCCCCAGCATTTT,CASRGMGAANQPQHF,TRBJ1-5,few,TRBV6-1,-
TGTGCCAGCAGCACGACTAGCGGGAGGCATGATACGCAGTATTTT,CASSTTSGRHDTQYF,TRBJ2-3,few,TRBV7-8,TRBD2
TGTGCCAGCAGCCCGTTGGAGGGCCTGGATACGCAGTATTTT,CASSPLEGLDTQYF,TRBJ2-3,-,TRBV7-2,-
TGCGCCAGCAGCCAAACTCGGGACGGACGCTTCTACGAGCAGTACTTC,CASSQTRDGRFYEQYF,TRBJ2-7,few,TRBV5-1,-
TGTGCCAGCAGTTTACGTGGCGATTGGAACACTGAAGCTTTCTTT,CASSLRGDWNTEAFF,TRBJ1-1,many,TRBV12-3/TRBV12-4,-
TGTGCCAGCAGTTTCCCCGGCATCACAGATACGCAGTATTTT,CASSFPGITDTQYF,TRBJ2-3,-,TRBV27,-
TGTGCCAGCAGCTTGAACCAGGGGCCAGGCTATGGCTACACCTTC,CASSLNQGPGYGYTF,TRBJ1-2,-,TRBV7-9,-
TGCGCCAGCAGCCAAGGGGCAGGGAGGTTGGAGACCCAGTACTTC,CASSQGAGRLETQYF,TRBJ2-5,few,TRBV4-3,-
TGTGCCAGCAGCTTAGATTACACTGAAGCTTTCTTT,CASSLDYTEAFF,TRBJ1-1,-,TRBV7-2,-
TGCGCCAGCAGCCCCGGGACAGGGGGCGTCTACGAGCAGTACTTC,CASSPGTGGVYEQYF,TRBJ2-7,many,TRBV4-3,TRBD1
TGCAGCGGGCGGTACAATGAGCAGTTCTTC,CSGRYNEQFF,TRBJ2-1,few,TRBV29-1,-
TGTGCCAGCAGCCTCGCAAGTCCGGGACTAGCGGCCTACGAGCAGTACTTC,CASSLASPGLAAYEQYF,TRBJ2-7,-,TRBV12-3/TRBV12-4,TRBD2
TGTGCCAGCAGCTTAACGGGGAACAAAAACTTTCAGTACTTC,CASSLTGNKNFQYF,TRBJ2-4,-,TRBV7-3,-
TGTGCCAGCAGCAAAGGGAAAGTCGGACCTAGCGGGAGCGACCGGGTGACAGATACGCAGTATTTT,CASSKGKVGPSGSDRVTDTQYF,TRBJ2-3,few,TRBV21-1,-
TGTGCCAGCAGTGGCCTTAGAAGGGAAAAACTGTTTTTT,CASSGLRREKLFF,TRBJ1-4,many,TRBV2,-
TGTGCCAGCAGCTTAGATTTTGCAGGGGGCACCCAGTACTTC,CASSLDFAGGTQYF,TRBJ2-5,-,TRBV11-2,TRBD1
TGCAGCGTTGTGTCTAGGGCGGGGTCCGAGCAGTACTTC,CSVVSRAGSEQYF,TRBJ2-7,-,TRBV29-1,-
TGTGCCACCCGTAGCGGGAGGGCCCCCTACAATGAGCAGTTCTTC,CATRSGRAPYNEQFF,TRBJ2-1,few,TRBV15,TRBD2
TGTGCCAGCAGCTTAGGACAGGGGACTACCTACGAGCAGTACTTC,CASSLGQGTTYEQYF,TRBJ2-7,few,TRBV7-9,-
TGTGCCAGCAGTTACTCGACTAGCGGGAGGTACGAGCAGTACTTC,CASSYSTSGRYEQYF,TRBJ2-7,few,TRBV6-2/TRBV6-3,TRBD2
TGTGCCAGCAGCTTTCCCCTGGGACAGGGTCGGTATGGCTACACCTTC,CASSFPLGQGRYGYTF,TRBJ1-2,many,TRBV7-9,TRBD1
TGTGCCAGCAGCTTAGCGAACTTGACGGCGTTGAACACTGAAGCTTTCTTT,CASSLANLTALNTEAFF,TRBJ1-1,few,TRBV7-9,-
TGTGCCAGCAGCCGCGAGAGCGGGGTCACTGAAGCTTTCTTT,CASSRESGVTEAFF,TRBJ1-1,many,TRBV4-2,-
TGTGCCATCAGGGGATCCCAACGGCACGAGCAGTACTTC,CAIRGSQRHEQYF,TRBJ2-7,few,TRBV10-3,-
TGTGCCAGCAGGAATAGCGGGAGGGCCACCGGGGAGCTGTTTTTT,CASRNSGRATGELFF,TRBJ2-2,many,TRBV6-1,TRBD2
TGTGCCAGCAGCCAATCGGCAACGGGCTACACCTTC,CASSQSATGYTF,TRBJ1-2,-,TRBV16,-
TGCGCCAGCAGCCAAGATCGCGGTTCCGGGACACCCTACGAGCAGTACTTC,CASSQDRGSGTPYEQYF,TRBJ2-7,few,TRBV4-1,-